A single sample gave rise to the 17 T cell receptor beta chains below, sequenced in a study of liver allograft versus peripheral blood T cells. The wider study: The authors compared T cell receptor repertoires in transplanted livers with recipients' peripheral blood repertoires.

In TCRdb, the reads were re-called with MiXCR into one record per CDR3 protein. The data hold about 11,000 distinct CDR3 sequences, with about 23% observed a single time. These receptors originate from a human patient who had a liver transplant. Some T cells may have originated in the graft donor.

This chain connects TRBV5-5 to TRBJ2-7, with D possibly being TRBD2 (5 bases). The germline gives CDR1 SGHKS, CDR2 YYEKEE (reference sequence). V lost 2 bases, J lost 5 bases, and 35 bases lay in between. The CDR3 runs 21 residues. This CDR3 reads CASSFDTAATMRLRVTDEQYF. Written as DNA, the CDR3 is TGTGCCAGCAGCTTTGACACGGCAGCCACGATGCGACTACGCGTAACGGACGAGCAGTACTTC. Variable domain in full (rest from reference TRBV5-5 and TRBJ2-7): DAGVTQSPTHLIKTRGQQVTLRCSPISGHKSVSWYQQVLGQGPQFIFQYYEKEERGRGNFPDRFSARQFPNYSSELNVNALLLGDSALYLCASSFDTAATMRLRVTDEQYFGPGTRLTVT.

DNA of the CDR3: TGTGCCATCAGTGGCGGGACAGGGGTCGGCTATGGCTACACCTTC. This encodes CAISGGTGVGYGYTF. This chain uses TRBV10-3 with TRBJ1-2, with 10 nucleotides matching TRBD1. V shed 4 bases and J 4 bases; nucleotides not matched to a gene: 6. Germline-derived CDR1 and CDR2 are ENHRY and SYGVKD. This CDR3 comprises 15 residues.

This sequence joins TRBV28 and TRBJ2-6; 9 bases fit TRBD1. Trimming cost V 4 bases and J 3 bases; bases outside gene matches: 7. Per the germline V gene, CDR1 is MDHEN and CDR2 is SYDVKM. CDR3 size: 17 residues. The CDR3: CASSYFGTGSGANVLTF. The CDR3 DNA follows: TGTGCCAGCAGTTACTTCGGGACAGGGAGTGGGGCCAACGTCCTGACTTTC.

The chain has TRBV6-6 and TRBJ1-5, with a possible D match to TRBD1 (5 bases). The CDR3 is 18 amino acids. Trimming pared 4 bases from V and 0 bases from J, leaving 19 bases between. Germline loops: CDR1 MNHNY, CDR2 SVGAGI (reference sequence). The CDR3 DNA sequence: TGTGCCAGCAGTTTTCGGGGACCAACCGCTTATAGCAATCAGCCCCAGCATTTT. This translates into CASSFRGPTAYSNQPQHF.

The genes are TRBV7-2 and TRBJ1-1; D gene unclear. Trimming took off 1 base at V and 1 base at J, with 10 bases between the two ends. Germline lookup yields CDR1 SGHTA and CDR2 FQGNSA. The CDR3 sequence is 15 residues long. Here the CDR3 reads CASSLESGRNTEAFF. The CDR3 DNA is TGTGCCAGCAGCTTAGAGTCCGGGAGGAACACTGAAGCTTTCTTT.

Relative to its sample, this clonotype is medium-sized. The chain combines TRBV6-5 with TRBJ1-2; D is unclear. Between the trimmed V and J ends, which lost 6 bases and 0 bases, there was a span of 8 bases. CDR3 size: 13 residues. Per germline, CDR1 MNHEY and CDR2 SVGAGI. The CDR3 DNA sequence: TGTGCCAGCAGCCTTTCAACTAACTATGGCTACACCTTC. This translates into CASSLSTNYGYTF.

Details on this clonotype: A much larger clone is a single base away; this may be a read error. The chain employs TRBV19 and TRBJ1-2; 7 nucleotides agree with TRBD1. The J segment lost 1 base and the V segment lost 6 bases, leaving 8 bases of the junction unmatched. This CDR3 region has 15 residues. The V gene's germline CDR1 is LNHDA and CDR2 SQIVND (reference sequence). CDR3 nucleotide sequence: TGTGCCAGTAGAACAGGGGCGATTTTTAACTATGGCTACACCTTC. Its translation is CASRTGAIFNYGYTF. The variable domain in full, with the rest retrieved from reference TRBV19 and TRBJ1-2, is DGGITQSPKYLFRKEGQNVTLSCEQNLNHDAMYWYRQDPGQGLRLIYYSQIVNDFQKGDIAEGYSVSREKKESFPLTVTSAQKNPTAFYLCASRTGAIFNYGYTFGSGTRLTVV.

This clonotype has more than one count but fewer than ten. CDR3 coding DNA: TGTGCCAGCAGCCGGGGCGGGTTCATGAACACTGAAGCTTTCTTT. Protein: CASSRGGFMNTEAFF. V gene TRBV5-6 combines with J gene TRBJ1-1, with a tentative D call TRBD1 (5 bases). The germline gives CDR1 SGHDT, CDR2 YYEEEE. This CDR3 spans 15 amino acids. V was pared by 4 bases and J by 0 bases, with 13 bases between.

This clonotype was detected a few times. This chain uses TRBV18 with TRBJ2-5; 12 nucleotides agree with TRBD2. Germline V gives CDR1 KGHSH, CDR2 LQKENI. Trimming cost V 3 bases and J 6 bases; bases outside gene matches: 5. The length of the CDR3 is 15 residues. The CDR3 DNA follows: TGTGCCAGCTCACCTAGGACTAGCGGGATGAAGACCCAGTACTTC. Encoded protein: CASSPRTSGMKTQYF. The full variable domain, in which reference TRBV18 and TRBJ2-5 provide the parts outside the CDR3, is NAGVMQNPRHLVRRRGQEARLRCSPMKGHSHVYWYRQLPEEGLKFMVYLQKENIIDESGMPKERFSAEFPKEGPSILRIQQVVRGDSAAYFCASSPRTSGMKTQYFGPGTRLLVL.

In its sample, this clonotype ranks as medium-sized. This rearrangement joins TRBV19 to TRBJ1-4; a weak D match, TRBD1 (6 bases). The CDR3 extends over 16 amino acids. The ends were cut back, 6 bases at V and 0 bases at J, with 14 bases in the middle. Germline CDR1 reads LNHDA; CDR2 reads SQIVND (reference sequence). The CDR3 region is CASRTQTGATNEKLFF. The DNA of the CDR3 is TGTGCCAGTAGAACACAGACAGGCGCAACTAATGAAAAACTGTTTTTT.

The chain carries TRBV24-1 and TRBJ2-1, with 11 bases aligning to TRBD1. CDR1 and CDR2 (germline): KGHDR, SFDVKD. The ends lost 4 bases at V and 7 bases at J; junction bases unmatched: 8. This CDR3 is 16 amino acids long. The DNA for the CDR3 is TGTGCCACCAGTGACCCCGGACAGGGGGCGGGTAATGAGCAGTTCTTC. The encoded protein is CATSDPGQGAGNEQFF.

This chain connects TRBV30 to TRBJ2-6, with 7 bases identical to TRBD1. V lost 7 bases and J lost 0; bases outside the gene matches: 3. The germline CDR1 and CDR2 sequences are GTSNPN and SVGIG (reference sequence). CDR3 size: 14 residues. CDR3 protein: CAFTGVSGANVLTF. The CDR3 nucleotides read TGTGCCTTCACAGGGGTCTCTGGGGCCAACGTCCTGACTTTC.

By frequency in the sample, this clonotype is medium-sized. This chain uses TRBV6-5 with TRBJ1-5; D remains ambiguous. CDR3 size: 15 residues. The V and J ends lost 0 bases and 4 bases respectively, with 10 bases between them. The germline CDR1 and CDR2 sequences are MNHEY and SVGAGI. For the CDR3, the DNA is TGTGCCAGCAGTTACTCGATGGTACGGAATCAGCCCCAGCATTTT. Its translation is CASSYSMVRNQPQHF.

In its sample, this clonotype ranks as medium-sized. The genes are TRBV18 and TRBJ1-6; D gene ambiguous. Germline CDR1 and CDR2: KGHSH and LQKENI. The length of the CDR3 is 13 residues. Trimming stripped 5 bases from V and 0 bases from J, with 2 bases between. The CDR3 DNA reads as TGTGCCAGCTCAGCCTCCTATAATTCACCCCTCCACTTT. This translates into CASSASYNSPLHF.

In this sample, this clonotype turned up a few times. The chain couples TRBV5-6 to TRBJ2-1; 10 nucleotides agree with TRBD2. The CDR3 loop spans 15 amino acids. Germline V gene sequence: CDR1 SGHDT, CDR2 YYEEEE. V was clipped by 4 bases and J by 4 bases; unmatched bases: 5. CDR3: CASSGGLAEYNEQFF. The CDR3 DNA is TGTGCCAGCAGCGGCGGACTAGCGGAATACAATGAGCAGTTCTTC. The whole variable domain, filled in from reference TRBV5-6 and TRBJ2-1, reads DAGVTQSPTHLIKTRGQQVTLRCSPKSGHDTVSWYQQALGQGPQFIFQYYEEEERQRGNFPDRFSGHQFPNYSSELNVNALLLGDSALYLCASSGGLAEYNEQFFGPGTRLTVL.

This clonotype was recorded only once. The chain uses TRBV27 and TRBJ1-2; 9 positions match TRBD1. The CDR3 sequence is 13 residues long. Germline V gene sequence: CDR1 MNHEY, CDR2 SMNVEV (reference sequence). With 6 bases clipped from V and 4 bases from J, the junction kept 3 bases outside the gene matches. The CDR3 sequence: CASRSTGGYGYTF. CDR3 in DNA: TGTGCCAGCAGATCGACAGGGGGCTATGGCTACACCTTC.

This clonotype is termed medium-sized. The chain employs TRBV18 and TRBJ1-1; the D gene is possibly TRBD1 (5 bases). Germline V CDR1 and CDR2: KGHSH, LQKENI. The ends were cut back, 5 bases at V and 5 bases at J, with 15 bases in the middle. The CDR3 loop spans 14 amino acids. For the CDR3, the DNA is TGTGCCAGCTCAGCAGGGTGGATGGGAACTGAAGCTTTCTTT. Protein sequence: CASSAGWMGTEAFF.